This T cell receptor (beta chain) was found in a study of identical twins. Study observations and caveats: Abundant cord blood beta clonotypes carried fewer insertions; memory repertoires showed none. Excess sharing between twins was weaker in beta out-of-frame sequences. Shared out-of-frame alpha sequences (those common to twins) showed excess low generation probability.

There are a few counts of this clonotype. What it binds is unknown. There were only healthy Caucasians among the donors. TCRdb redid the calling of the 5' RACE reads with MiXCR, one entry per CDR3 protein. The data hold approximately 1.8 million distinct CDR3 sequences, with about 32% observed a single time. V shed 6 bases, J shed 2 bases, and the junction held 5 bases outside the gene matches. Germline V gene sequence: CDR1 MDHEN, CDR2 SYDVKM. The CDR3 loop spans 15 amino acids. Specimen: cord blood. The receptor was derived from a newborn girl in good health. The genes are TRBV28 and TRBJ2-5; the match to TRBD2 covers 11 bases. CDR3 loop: CASRPRLAGQETQYF. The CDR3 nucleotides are TGTGCCAGCAGACCCAGACTAGCGGGACAAGAGACCCAGTACTTC. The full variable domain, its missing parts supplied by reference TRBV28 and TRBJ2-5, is DVKVTQSSRYLVKRTGEKVFLECVQDMDHENMFWYRQDPGLGLRLIYFSYDVKMKEKGDIPEGYSVSREKKERFSLILESASTNQTSMYLCASRPRLAGQETQYFGPGTRLLVL.